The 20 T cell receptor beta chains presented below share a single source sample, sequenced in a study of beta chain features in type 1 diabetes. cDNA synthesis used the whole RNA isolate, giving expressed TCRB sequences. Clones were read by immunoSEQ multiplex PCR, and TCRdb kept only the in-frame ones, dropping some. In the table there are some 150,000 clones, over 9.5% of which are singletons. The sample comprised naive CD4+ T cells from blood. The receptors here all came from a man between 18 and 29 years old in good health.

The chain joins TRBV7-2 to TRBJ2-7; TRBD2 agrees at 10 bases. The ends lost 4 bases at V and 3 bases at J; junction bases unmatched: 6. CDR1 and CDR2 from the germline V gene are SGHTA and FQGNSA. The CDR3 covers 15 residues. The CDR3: CASSSSSGGLYEQYF. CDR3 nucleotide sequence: TGTGCCAGCAGCTCCTCTAGCGGGGGTCTCTACGAGCAGTACTTC.

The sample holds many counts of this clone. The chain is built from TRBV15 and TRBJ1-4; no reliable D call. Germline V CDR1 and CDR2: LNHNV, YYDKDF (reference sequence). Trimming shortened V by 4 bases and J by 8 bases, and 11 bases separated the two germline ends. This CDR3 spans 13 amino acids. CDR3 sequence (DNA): TGTGCCACCAGCAAGAGTCTCCGGGAAAAACTGTTTTTT. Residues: CATSKSLREKLFF.

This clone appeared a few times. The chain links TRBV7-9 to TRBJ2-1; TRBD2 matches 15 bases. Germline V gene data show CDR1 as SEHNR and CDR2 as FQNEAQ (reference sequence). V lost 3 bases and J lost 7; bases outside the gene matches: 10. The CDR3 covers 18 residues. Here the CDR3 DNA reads TGTGCCAGCAGCTTTGGACTAGCGGGGGGGCAGTCGAGTAATGAGCAGTTCTTC. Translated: CASSFGLAGGQSSNEQFF.

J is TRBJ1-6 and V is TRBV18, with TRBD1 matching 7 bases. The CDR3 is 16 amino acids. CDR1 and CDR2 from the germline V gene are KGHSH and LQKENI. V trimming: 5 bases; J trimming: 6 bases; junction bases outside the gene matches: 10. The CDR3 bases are TGTGCCAGCTCAGCCGAGCAGACAGGGCGTAATTCACCCCTCCACTTT. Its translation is CASSAEQTGRNSPLHF.

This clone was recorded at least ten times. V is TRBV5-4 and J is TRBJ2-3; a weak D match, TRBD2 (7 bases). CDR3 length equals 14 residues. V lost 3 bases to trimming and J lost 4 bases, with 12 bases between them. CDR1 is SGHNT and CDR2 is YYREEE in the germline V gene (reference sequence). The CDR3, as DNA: TGTGCCAGCAGCTGGGCGGGGGCCGCAGATACGCAGTATTTT. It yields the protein CASSWAGAADTQYF.

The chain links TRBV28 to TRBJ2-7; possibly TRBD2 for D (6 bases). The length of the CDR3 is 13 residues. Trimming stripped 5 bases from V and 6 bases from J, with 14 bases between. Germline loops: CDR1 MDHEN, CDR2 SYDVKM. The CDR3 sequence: CASSEERRAEQYF. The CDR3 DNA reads TGTGCCAGCAGTGAGGAGCGGAGGGCCGAGCAGTACTTC.

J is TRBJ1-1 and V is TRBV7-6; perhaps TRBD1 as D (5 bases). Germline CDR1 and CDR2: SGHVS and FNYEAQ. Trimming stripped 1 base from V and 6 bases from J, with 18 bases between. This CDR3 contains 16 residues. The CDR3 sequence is CASSLEAGNASPEAFF. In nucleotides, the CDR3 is TGTGCCAGCAGCTTAGAGGCAGGGAACGCTTCCCCTGAAGCTTTCTTT.

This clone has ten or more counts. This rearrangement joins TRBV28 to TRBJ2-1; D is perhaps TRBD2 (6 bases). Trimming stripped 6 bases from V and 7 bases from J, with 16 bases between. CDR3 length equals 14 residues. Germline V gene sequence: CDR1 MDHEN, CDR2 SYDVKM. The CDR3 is CASRRGGVRNEQFF. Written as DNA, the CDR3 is TGTGCCAGCAGACGGGGCGGGGTTAGGAATGAGCAGTTCTTC. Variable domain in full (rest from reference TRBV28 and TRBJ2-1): DVKVTQSSRYLVKRTGEKVFLECVQDMDHENMFWYRQDPGLGLRLIYFSYDVKMKEKGDIPEGYSVSREKKERFSLILESASTNQTSMYLCASRRGGVRNEQFFGPGTRLTVL.

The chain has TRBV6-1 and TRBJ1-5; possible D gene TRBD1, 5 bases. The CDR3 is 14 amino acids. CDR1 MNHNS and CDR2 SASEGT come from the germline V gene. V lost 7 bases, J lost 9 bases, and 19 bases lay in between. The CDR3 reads CASKVREALSPQHF. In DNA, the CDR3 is TGTGCCAGCAAGGTCAGGGAGGCCCTATCGCCCCAGCATTTT.

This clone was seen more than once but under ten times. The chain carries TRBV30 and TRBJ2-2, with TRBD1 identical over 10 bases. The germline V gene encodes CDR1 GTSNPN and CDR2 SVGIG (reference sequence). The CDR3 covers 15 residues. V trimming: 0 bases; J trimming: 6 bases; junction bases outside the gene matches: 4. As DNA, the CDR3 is TGTGCCTGGAGTGTATGGGACAGGGGTTCCGGGGAGCTGTTTTTT. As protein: CAWSVWDRGSGELFF.

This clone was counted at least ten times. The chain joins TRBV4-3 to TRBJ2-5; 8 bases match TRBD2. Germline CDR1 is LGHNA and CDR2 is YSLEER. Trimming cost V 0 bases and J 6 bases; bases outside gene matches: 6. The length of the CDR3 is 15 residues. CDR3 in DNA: TGCGCCAGCAGCCAAGATCGGGGGGGGGCCAAGACCCAGTACTTC. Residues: CASSQDRGGAKTQYF.

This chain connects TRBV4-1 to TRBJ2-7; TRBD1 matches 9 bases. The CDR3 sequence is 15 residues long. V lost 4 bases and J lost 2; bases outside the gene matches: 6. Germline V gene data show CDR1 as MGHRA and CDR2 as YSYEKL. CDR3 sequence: CASSRGGTGPYEQYF. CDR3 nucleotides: TGCGCCAGCAGCCGAGGTGGGACAGGGCCCTACGAGCAGTACTTC.

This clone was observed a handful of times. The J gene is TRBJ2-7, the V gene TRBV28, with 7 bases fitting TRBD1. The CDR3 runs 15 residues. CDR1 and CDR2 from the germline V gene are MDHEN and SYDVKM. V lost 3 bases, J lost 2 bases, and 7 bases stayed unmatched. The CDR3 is CASSLTGLMTYEQYF. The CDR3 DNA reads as TGTGCCAGCAGTTTGACAGGGCTTATGACCTACGAGCAGTACTTC.

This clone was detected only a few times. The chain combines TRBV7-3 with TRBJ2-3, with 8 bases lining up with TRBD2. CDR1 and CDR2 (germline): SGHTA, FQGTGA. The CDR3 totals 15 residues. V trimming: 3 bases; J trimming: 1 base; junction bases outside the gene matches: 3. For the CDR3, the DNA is TGTGCCAGCAGCTTGGGGCGGGGGGGCACAGATACGCAGTATTTT. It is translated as CASSLGRGGTDTQYF.

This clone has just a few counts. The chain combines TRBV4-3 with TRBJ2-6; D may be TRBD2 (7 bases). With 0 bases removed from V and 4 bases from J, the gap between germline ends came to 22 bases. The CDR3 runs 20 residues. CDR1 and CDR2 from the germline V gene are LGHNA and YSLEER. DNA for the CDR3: TGCGCCAGCAGCCAAGACTACAGGGAGGGGGGTGTCCCGGGGGCCAACGTCCTGACTTTC. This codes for CASSQDYREGGVPGANVLTF.

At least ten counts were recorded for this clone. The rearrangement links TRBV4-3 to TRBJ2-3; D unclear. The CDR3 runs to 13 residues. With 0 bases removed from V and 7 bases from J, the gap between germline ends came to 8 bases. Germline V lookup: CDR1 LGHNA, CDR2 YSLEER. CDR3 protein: CASSQEPGYTQYF. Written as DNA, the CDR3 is TGCGCCAGCAGCCAAGAGCCGGGTTATACGCAGTATTTT.

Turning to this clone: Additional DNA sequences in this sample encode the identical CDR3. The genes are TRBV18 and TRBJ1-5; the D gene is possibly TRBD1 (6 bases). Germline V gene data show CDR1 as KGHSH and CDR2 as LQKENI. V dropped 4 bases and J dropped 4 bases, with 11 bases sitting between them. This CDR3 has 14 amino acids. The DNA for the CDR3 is TGTGCCAGCTCACGGGATAGGGGGAATCAGCCCCAGCATTTT. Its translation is CASSRDRGNQPQHF.

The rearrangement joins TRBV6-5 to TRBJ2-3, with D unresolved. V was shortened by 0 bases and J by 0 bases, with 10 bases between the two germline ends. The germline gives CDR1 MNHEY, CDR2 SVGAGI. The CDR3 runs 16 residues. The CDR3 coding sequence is TGTGCCAGCAGTTACTCGTCGTTTCCTAGCACAGATACGCAGTATTTT. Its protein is CASSYSSFPSTDTQYF.

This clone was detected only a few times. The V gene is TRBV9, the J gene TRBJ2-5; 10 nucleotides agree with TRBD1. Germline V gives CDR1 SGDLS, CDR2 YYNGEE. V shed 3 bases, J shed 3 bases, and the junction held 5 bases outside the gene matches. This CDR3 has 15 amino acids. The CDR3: CASSAVGTGEETQYF. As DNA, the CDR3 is TGTGCCAGCAGCGCCGTTGGGACAGGGGAAGAGACCCAGTACTTC.

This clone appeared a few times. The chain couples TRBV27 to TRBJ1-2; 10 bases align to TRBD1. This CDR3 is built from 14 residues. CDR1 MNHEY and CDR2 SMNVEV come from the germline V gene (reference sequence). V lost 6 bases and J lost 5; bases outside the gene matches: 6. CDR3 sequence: CASRADRGLYGYTF. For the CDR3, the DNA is TGTGCCAGCAGGGCCGACAGGGGGCTATATGGCTACACCTTC.